One and the same sample provided the 23 T cell receptor beta chains below, sequenced in a study of CD8 T cells in Susac syndrome. RNA totalling 0.5 to 1 ug underwent reverse transcription with random hexamers. TCRdb called the immunoSEQ multiplex PCR reads again in MiXCR, with one record for every CDR3 protein. The repertoire holds around 270,000 distinct CDR3 sequences, with 65% to 90% as singletons. Sequencing was carried out using CD8+ T cells from PBMCs. These receptor sequences come from a human donor with multiple sclerosis.

This clonotype was counted between two and nine times. The chain joins TRBV18 to TRBJ2-7; TRBD1 is a possible D gene (6 bases). CDR3 size: 13 residues. V dropped 3 bases and J dropped 3 bases, with 9 bases sitting between them. Germline lookup yields CDR1 KGHSH and CDR2 LQKENI. The CDR3 sequence: CASSPTGNYEQYF. For the CDR3, the DNA is TGTGCCAGCTCACCGACAGGAAACTACGAGCAGTACTTC. The whole variable domain, filled in from reference TRBV18 and TRBJ2-7, reads NAGVMQNPRHLVRRRGQEARLRCSPMKGHSHVYWYRQLPEEGLKFMVYLQKENIIDESGMPKERFSAEFPKEGPSILRIQQVVRGDSAAYFCASSPTGNYEQYFGPGTRLTVT.

The chain combines TRBV29-1 with TRBJ1-1; D is unresolved. There are 13 residues in the CDR3. Trimming left V 4 bases short and J 1 base short, with 10 bases between. Germline CDR1 reads SQVTM; CDR2 reads ANQGSEA. DNA for the CDR3: TGCAGCGTTGGGACGACGGGGAACACTGAAGCTTTCTTT. Protein: CSVGTTGNTEAFF.

The rearrangement links TRBV6-2 or TRBV6-3 to TRBJ2-2; D gene uncertain. The CDR3 extends over 14 amino acids. V was trimmed by 7 bases and J by 5 bases, leaving 14 bases between them. From germline, CDR1 is MNHEY and CDR2 SVGEGT. This CDR3 is CASTHSWVTGELFF. CDR3 coding DNA: TGTGCCAGCACTCACTCGTGGGTAACCGGGGAGCTGTTTTTT.

The rearrangement uses TRBV12-3 or TRBV12-4 and TRBJ1-5; D perhaps matches TRBD1 (6 bases). This CDR3 is 14 amino acids long. Trimming shortened V by 5 bases and J by 7 bases, and 15 bases separated the two germline ends. CDR3 nucleotide sequence: TGTGCCAGCAGTGGCTTGGGGGCGGGGCAGCCCCAGCATTTT. It yields the protein CASSGLGAGQPQHF.

The rearrangement joins TRBV20-1 to TRBJ2-1; D uncertain. CDR1 is DFQATT and CDR2 is SNEGSKA in the germline V gene (reference sequence). Trimming pared 0 bases from V and 5 bases from J, leaving 11 bases between. The CDR3 spans 14 residues. CDR3 residues: CSARDFTTNNEQFF. The CDR3 region has the DNA TGCAGTGCTAGAGATTTTACGACCAACAATGAGCAGTTCTTC.

The genes are TRBV4-3 and TRBJ2-7, with TRBD1 matching 7 bases. Germline V gene lookup returns CDR1 LGHNA and CDR2 YSLEER. CDR3 length equals 13 residues. V shed 1 base, J shed 3 bases, and the junction held 0 bases outside the gene matches. This CDR3 reads CASSQGTGYEQYF. CDR3 sequence (DNA): TGCGCCAGCAGCCAAGGGACAGGCTACGAGCAGTACTTC.

The chain joins TRBV20-1 to TRBJ1-3; 7 nucleotides match TRBD1. V lost 4 bases and J lost 2; bases outside the gene matches: 5. The CDR3 runs to 14 residues. Germline V gene data show CDR1 as DFQATT and CDR2 as SNEGSKA (reference sequence). CDR3 sequence (DNA): TGCAGTGCTAACAGGGGAATCACTGGAAACACCATATATTTT. It codes for CSANRGITGNTIYF.

This sequence joins TRBV6-2 or TRBV6-3 and TRBJ2-1; D could derive from TRBD1 or TRBD2 (5 bases each). The length of the CDR3 is 16 residues. The V gene lost 6 bases and the J gene lost 0 bases, with 15 bases spanning the gap. Germline V gene data show CDR1 as MNHEY and CDR2 as SVGEGT. The CDR3 protein is CASRPARGPSYNEQFF. CDR3 sequence (DNA): TGTGCCAGCAGGCCCGCGAGGGGCCCCTCCTACAATGAGCAGTTCTTC.

The V gene is TRBV13, the J gene TRBJ1-5; the D gene is possibly TRBD1 (5 bases). The V gene's germline CDR1 is PRHDT and CDR2 FYEKMQ (reference sequence). Trimming shortened V by 5 bases and J by 4 bases, and 12 bases separated the two germline ends. CDR3 length: 14 amino acids. The CDR3 protein is CASSRRGLNQPQHF. Here the CDR3 DNA reads TGTGCCAGCAGCCGCCGGGGCCTAAATCAGCCCCAGCATTTT.

The chain couples TRBV19 to TRBJ2-3, with 8 positions matching TRBD2. The V and J ends lost 3 bases and 4 bases, in that order; junction bases with no gene match: 9. Per the germline V gene, CDR1 is LNHDA and CDR2 is SQIVND (reference sequence). This CDR3 has 16 amino acids. The CDR3, as DNA: TGTGCCAGTAGTATTGATAGCGGGAACACTGCAGATACGCAGTATTTT. This encodes CASSIDSGNTADTQYF.

The genes are TRBV25-1 and TRBJ1-2, with D possibly TRBD1 on 6 matching bases. The CDR3 has 15 amino acids. From germline, CDR1 is MGHDK and CDR2 SYGVNS. Deletions cut 2 bases from V and 1 base from J, with 11 bases between. CDR3: CASSENEDSNYGYTF. CDR3 nucleotide sequence: TGTGCCAGCAGTGAAAACGAGGACAGTAACTATGGCTACACCTTC.

The V call is TRBV14, the J call TRBJ2-1, with a weak D call TRBD2 (6 bases). V was trimmed by 6 bases and J by 5 bases, leaving 20 bases between them. This CDR3 region has 16 residues. CDR1 is SGHDN, CDR2 FVKESK, per germline. CDR3 sequence: CASSPWGEVGDNEQFF. CDR3 bases: TGTGCCAGCAGTCCATGGGGGGAGGTCGGAGACAATGAGCAGTTCTTC.

V is TRBV28 and J is TRBJ2-5; 12 bases fit TRBD1. Germline values: CDR1 MDHEN, CDR2 SYDVKM. V was clipped by 4 bases and J by 0 bases; unmatched bases: 15. The CDR3 runs 20 residues. CDR3 bases: TGTGCCAGCAGTTATAGAACCGGGACAGGGGGCTCAGACTACCAAGAGACCCAGTACTTC. It is translated as CASSYRTGTGGSDYQETQYF.

This clonotype was detected once. This chain joins TRBV27 and TRBJ1-2, with a possible D match to TRBD1 (5 bases). This CDR3 region has 16 residues. Germline-derived CDR1 and CDR2 are MNHEY and SMNVEV (reference sequence). V lost 2 bases to trimming and J lost 5 bases, with 18 bases between them. This chain's CDR3 is CASSLMIDRIPYGYTF. The CDR3 nucleotides read TGTGCCAGCAGTTTAATGATCGACAGAATTCCTTATGGCTACACCTTC.

The chain couples TRBV24-1 to TRBJ1-2; the match to TRBD1 covers 7 bases. The CDR3 runs 14 residues. Trimming cost V 2 bases and J 6 bases; bases outside gene matches: 5. Germline V gene data show CDR1 as KGHDR and CDR2 as SFDVKD. The CDR3 reads CATSDYDRVHGYTF. For the CDR3, the DNA is TGTGCCACCAGTGATTATGACAGGGTCCATGGCTACACCTTC.

The genes are TRBV27 and TRBJ2-7; D perhaps matches TRBD2 (5 bases). This CDR3 spans 16 amino acids. Germline lookup yields CDR1 MNHEY and CDR2 SMNVEV (reference sequence). V lost 4 bases and J 6 bases, leaving 22 bases between the germline ends. Here the CDR3 reads CASSYIAFGGVGEQYF. In nucleotides, the CDR3 is TGTGCCAGCAGTTACATAGCCTTCGGAGGAGTGGGCGAGCAGTACTTC.

This CDR3 reads CASTWGKGTGELFF. The CDR3 coding sequence is TGTGCCAGTACTTGGGGGAAGGGCACCGGGGAGCTGTTTTTT. The chain combines TRBV19 with TRBJ2-2; D may match TRBD1 or TRBD2 (5 bases each). The length of the CDR3 is 14 residues. V lost 7 bases and J lost 4, with 13 bases in between. Germline CDR1 is LNHDA and CDR2 is SQIVND (reference sequence).

This chain connects TRBV2 to TRBJ2-1, with D maybe TRBD2 (5 bases). CDR3 length: 15 amino acids. Deletions cut 5 bases from V and 7 bases from J, with 18 bases between. Germline V lookup: CDR1 SNHLY, CDR2 FYNNEI. The CDR3 protein is CASSSLESGLNEQFF. CDR3 DNA sequence: TGTGCCAGCAGTTCACTAGAGAGTGGCCTTAATGAGCAGTTCTTC.

V and J are TRBV7-3 and TRBJ2-1; TRBD2 aligns across 10 bases. The CDR3 contains 15 residues. Germline CDR1 SGHTA, CDR2 FQGTGA. The V and J ends lost 4 bases and 7 bases, in that order; junction bases with no gene match: 7. This CDR3 is CASSSLAGATNEQFF. CDR3 coding DNA: TGTGCCAGCAGCTCGCTAGCGGGAGCCACAAATGAGCAGTTCTTC.

This clonotype was detected only a few times. This rearrangement joins TRBV4-3 to TRBJ2-6; a possible D gene is TRBD1 (5 bases). Germline assignment: CDR1 LGHNA and CDR2 YSLEER. Between the trimmed V and J ends, which lost 0 bases and 0 bases, there was a span of 6 bases. This CDR3 has 16 amino acids. CDR3 residues: CASSQDDSSGANVLTF. CDR3 sequence (DNA): TGCGCCAGCAGCCAAGATGACAGCTCTGGGGCCAACGTCCTGACTTTC.

This chain uses TRBV10-3 with TRBJ2-7; D possibly corresponds to TRBD2 (5 bases). Germline V gene sequence: CDR1 ENHRY, CDR2 SYGVKD. The germline V and J ends were trimmed by 0 bases and 2 bases, with 14 bases remaining between them. This CDR3 contains 16 residues. This CDR3 reads CAISESSPGVAYEQYF. The CDR3 nucleotides read TGTGCCATCAGTGAGTCCTCCCCCGGGGTCGCCTACGAGCAGTACTTC.

The V gene is TRBV4-3, the J gene TRBJ2-6; D ambiguous. Looked up from germline, CDR1 is LGHNA and CDR2 is YSLEER. The CDR3 extends over 14 amino acids. V was clipped by 4 bases and J by 2 bases, with 6 bases between them. The CDR3 region is CASSPGAGANVLTF. The CDR3 nucleotides are TGCGCCAGCAGCCCGGGCGCTGGGGCCAACGTCCTGACTTTC.

CDR3 sequence (DNA): TGTGCCAGTAGATCACAGGGGTTGGATGAAGCTTTCTTT. Amino acids: CASRSQGLDEAFF. The chain combines TRBV19 with TRBJ1-1; 7 bases match TRBD1. The CDR3 covers 13 residues. V lost 6 bases, J lost 7 bases, and 8 bases stayed unmatched. CDR1 is LNHDA and CDR2 is SQIVND in the germline V gene (reference sequence).